The 25 T cell receptor beta chains presented below share a single source sample, sequenced in a study of PD-1 blockade in classical Hodgkin lymphoma. Time point of the sample: cycle 4 day 1 (C4D1), after 5 to 7 weeks of nivolumab. Relapse after autologous stem cell transplantation occurred in every patient, and brentuximab vedotin exposure varied. The method was immunoSEQ multiplex PCR; TCRdb's version includes in-frame clones alone and lacks a portion of them. There are 50,000 or so clones in the sample; nearly 90% occur only once, and roughly 14% lies in the top ten. The material sequenced was peripheral blood mononuclear cells (PBMCs), taken before the fourth cycle of nivolumab. These receptors came from a human donor with classical Hodgkin lymphoma.

By frequency in the sample, this clone is medium-sized. The rearrangement uses TRBV5-6 and TRBJ1-2; 8 nucleotides agree with TRBD1. The germline CDR1 and CDR2 sequences are SGHDT and YYEEEE. V gave up 3 bases and J gave up 8 bases; unmatched junction bases: 9. The CDR3 runs 14 residues. As DNA, the CDR3 is TGTGCCAGCAGCTATCAGGGGGCGGTAAACGGCTACACCTTC. It specifies CASSYQGAVNGYTF. Together with reference TRBV5-6 and TRBJ1-2, the CDR3 gives the full variable domain: DAGVTQSPTHLIKTRGQQVTLRCSPKSGHDTVSWYQQALGQGPQFIFQYYEEEERQRGNFPDRFSGHQFPNYSSELNVNALLLGDSALYLCASSYQGAVNGYTFGSGTRLTVV.

The V and J genes are TRBV19 and TRBJ1-3; TRBD1 agrees at 8 bases. This CDR3 contains 16 residues. Per the germline V gene, CDR1 is LNHDA and CDR2 is SQIVND (reference sequence). After removal of 4 bases from V and 2 bases from J, the junction contained 7 bases not matched to a gene. The CDR3 loop reads CASSRADRAPGNTIYF. CDR3 DNA sequence: TGTGCCAGTAGTAGGGCGGACAGGGCCCCTGGAAACACCATATATTTT.

In its sample, this clone was seen once. The V call is TRBV5-4, the J call TRBJ1-1; possible D gene TRBD1, 6 bases. The CDR3 is made up of 13 amino acids. Germline loops: CDR1 SGHNT, CDR2 YYREEE (reference sequence). Trimming removed 2 bases from V and 4 bases from J, with 9 bases in between. Here the CDR3 reads CASSFTGSTEAFF. DNA of the CDR3: TGTGCCAGCAGCTTTACAGGGAGCACTGAAGCTTTCTTT.

In this sample, this clone turned up once. The chain couples TRBV5-4 to TRBJ2-3; D remains ambiguous. Looked up from germline, CDR1 is SGHNT and CDR2 is YYREEE (reference sequence). The CDR3 has 13 amino acids. With 5 bases removed from V and 3 bases from J, the gap between germline ends came to 10 bases. CDR3 sequence reads: CASREGRTDTQYF. CDR3 nucleotide sequence: TGTGCCAGCAGGGAAGGAAGGACAGATACGCAGTATTTT.

The genes are TRBV13 and TRBJ1-2, with TRBD1 identical over 9 bases. J lost 3 bases, V lost 1 base, and 3 bases had no gene match. Germline values: CDR1 PRHDT, CDR2 FYEKMQ (reference sequence). There are 15 residues in the CDR3. In nucleotides, the CDR3 is TGTGCCAGCAGCTTAGAGGGACAGGGTTACTATGGCTACACCTTC. Amino acid sequence: CASSLEGQGYYGYTF.

This clone has a single count. The rearrangement joins TRBV4-1 to TRBJ2-5; D is tentatively TRBD1 or TRBD2 (5 bases each). The CDR3 covers 14 residues. From germline, CDR1 is MGHRA and CDR2 YSYEKL. Trimming cost V 3 bases and J 1 base, with 9 bases left between them. CDR3 sequence reads: CASSHRDGQETQYF. The CDR3 coding sequence is TGCGCCAGCAGCCACCGGGACGGCCAAGAGACCCAGTACTTC.

The chain uses TRBV7-9 and TRBJ2-2, with D perhaps TRBD2 (5 bases). V was clipped by 4 bases and J by 0 bases, with 12 bases between them. From germline, CDR1 is SEHNR and CDR2 FQNEAQ (reference sequence). The CDR3 has 16 amino acids. CDR3 sequence reads: CASSSGENPNTGELFF. CDR3 sequence (DNA): TGTGCCAGCAGCTCCGGGGAAAATCCGAACACCGGGGAGCTGTTTTTT.

Only one count was recorded for this clone. The gene calls are TRBV29-1 and TRBJ1-1, with D possibly being TRBD1 (6 bases). V shed 6 bases and J shed 0 bases, with 11 bases lying between them. The CDR3 is 13 amino acids. CDR1 is SQVTM, CDR2 ANQGSEA, per germline. The CDR3 DNA reads TGCAGCGTGGAGGGGGATTTGAACACTGAAGCTTTCTTT. This encodes CSVEGDLNTEAFF.

The chain is built from TRBV6-4 and TRBJ2-3; 8 positions match TRBD2. Germline V lookup: CDR1 MRHNA, CDR2 SNTAGT. This CDR3 contains 14 residues. V lost 4 bases and J lost 3; bases outside the gene matches: 3. The CDR3, as DNA: TGTGCCAGCAGTGCGGAGCGGGAGACAGATACGCAGTATTTT. Its protein product is CASSAERETDTQYF.

The chain uses TRBV7-9 and TRBJ2-1; D unclear. Germline CDR1 SEHNR, CDR2 FQNEAQ (reference sequence). V lost 1 base and J 9 bases, leaving 4 bases between the germline ends. The CDR3 contains 11 residues. CDR3 nucleotides: TGTGCCAGCAGCTTAGGTCGTGAGCAGTTCTTC. Amino acid sequence: CASSLGREQFF. Full variable domain (remainder filled in from reference TRBV7-9 and TRBJ2-1): DTGVSQNPRHKITKRGQNVTFRCDPISEHNRLYWYRQTLGQGPEFLTYFQNEAQLEKSRLLSDRFSAERPKGSFSTLEIQRTEQGDSAMYLCASSLGREQFFGPGTRLTVL.

The V and J genes are TRBV28 and TRBJ2-3; 9 bases agree with TRBD1. The CDR3 consists of 15 residues. The V gene end was trimmed by 3 bases and the J gene end by 2 bases; junction bases not matched to a gene: 3. Germline CDR1 and CDR2: MDHEN and SYDVKM. CDR3 sequence reads: CASSFDRGITDTQYF. The CDR3 region has the DNA TGTGCCAGCAGTTTTGACAGGGGGATCACAGATACGCAGTATTTT.

This rearrangement joins TRBV7-2 to TRBJ1-1; 7 bases match TRBD1. Germline V lookup: CDR1 SGHTA, CDR2 FQGNSA. This CDR3 comprises 14 residues. V gave up 4 bases and J gave up 4 bases; unmatched junction bases: 6. This CDR3 reads CASSSPRGFTEAFF. The CDR3 DNA reads as TGTGCCAGCAGCTCCCCCAGGGGGTTCACTGAAGCTTTCTTT.

The rearrangement joins TRBV6-5 to TRBJ2-7; weak D call: TRBD2 (6 bases). Germline loops: CDR1 MNHEY, CDR2 SVGAGI. The CDR3 totals 14 residues. Deletions cut 6 bases from V and 7 bases from J, with 19 bases between. For the CDR3, the DNA is TGTGCCAGCAGATTCGCGACTAGTTCGAGTGAGCAGTACTTC. Its translation: CASRFATSSSEQYF.

V and J are TRBV12-5 and TRBJ2-1; 7 bases are a match to TRBD1. The CDR3 contains 14 residues. The germline gives CDR1 LGHNT, CDR2 FRNRAP. J gave up 7 bases and V 7 bases, and 10 bases lay outside the gene matches. The CDR3 region is CASELAFRGNEQFF. CDR3 in DNA: TGTGCTAGTGAGTTGGCTTTCAGGGGGAATGAGCAGTTCTTC.

The chain is built from TRBV19 and TRBJ1-2; TRBD1 might be the D (6 bases). This CDR3 contains 15 residues. CDR1 and CDR2 (germline): LNHDA, SQIVND (reference sequence). V was pared by 6 bases and J by 5 bases, with 19 bases between. CDR3 amino acids: CASRLLGGQIYGYTF. CDR3 nucleotide sequence: TGTGCCAGTAGACTCCTAGGGGGACAAATATATGGCTACACCTTC.

This sequence joins TRBV29-1 and TRBJ2-4; D uncertain. V dropped 2 bases and J dropped 1 base, with 12 bases sitting between them. The germline V gene has CDR1 SQVTM and CDR2 ANQGSEA. The CDR3 is made up of 15 amino acids. CDR3 sequence reads: CSVEQSVRAKNIQYF. CDR3 coding DNA: TGCAGCGTTGAACAGTCGGTGAGGGCCAAAAACATTCAGTACTTC.

V and J are TRBV15 and TRBJ1-2; no definite D call. The CDR3 runs 15 residues. Per germline, CDR1 LNHNV and CDR2 YYDKDF (reference sequence). V was trimmed by 1 base and J by 0 bases, leaving 9 bases between them. Here the CDR3 reads CATSRGALANYGYTF. The CDR3 nucleotides read TGTGCCACCAGCAGAGGTGCCTTAGCTAACTATGGCTACACCTTC. The whole variable domain, filled in from reference TRBV15 and TRBJ1-2, reads DAMVIQNPRYQVTQFGKPVTLSCSQTLNHNVMYWYQQKSSQAPKLLFHYYDKDFNNEADTPDNFQSRRPNTSFCFLDIRSPGLGDTAMYLCATSRGALANYGYTFGSGTRLTVV.

The V and J genes are TRBV7-2 and TRBJ2-5; 7 nucleotides line up with TRBD2. J gave up 5 bases and V 5 bases, and 2 bases lay outside the gene matches. Germline V CDR1 and CDR2: SGHTA, FQGNSA. The CDR3 has 12 amino acids. CDR3: CASSGRGETQYF. CDR3 nucleotide sequence: TGTGCCAGCAGCGGGCGGGGGGAGACCCAGTACTTC.

This clone appeared a single time. The rearrangement joins TRBV28 to TRBJ2-7; tentative D call: TRBD2 (5 bases). The V and J ends lost 6 bases and 7 bases respectively, with 16 bases between them. The germline V gene has CDR1 MDHEN and CDR2 SYDVKM. The CDR3 is 13 residues long. The CDR3, as DNA: TGTGCCAGCAGCTTCTCGGGGAGAGGGGAGCAGTACTTC. It encodes CASSFSGRGEQYF. The full variable domain, completed using reference TRBV28 and TRBJ2-7, is DVKVTQSSRYLVKRTGEKVFLECVQDMDHENMFWYRQDPGLGLRLIYFSYDVKMKEKGDIPEGYSVSREKKERFSLILESASTNQTSMYLCASSFSGRGEQYFGPGTRLTVT.

This clone was seen just once. The V and J genes are TRBV10-3 and TRBJ2-7; possibly TRBD2 for D (5 bases). Germline lookup yields CDR1 ENHRY and CDR2 SYGVKD. This CDR3 comprises 14 residues. V lost 2 bases, J lost 0 bases, and 8 bases lay in between. The CDR3 protein is CAISETTSSYEQYF. Here the CDR3 DNA reads TGTGCCATCAGTGAGACTACTAGCTCCTACGAGCAGTACTTC.

The V call is TRBV18, the J call TRBJ1-3; unclear D gene. V was trimmed by 6 bases and J by 0 bases, leaving 21 bases between them. CDR3 length: 18 residues. Germline loops: CDR1 KGHSH, CDR2 LQKENI. Written as DNA, the CDR3 is TGTGCCAGCTCTCCCTTATCTACCGGAGGCCTCTCTGGAAACACCATATATTTT. Translation: CASSPLSTGGLSGNTIYF.

V and J are TRBV19 and TRBJ2-7; D remains unclear. The CDR3 contains 14 residues. V lost 7 bases to trimming and J lost 3 bases, with 16 bases between them. The germline V gene has CDR1 LNHDA and CDR2 SQIVND (reference sequence). The CDR3 is CASIAPGPLYEQYF. CDR3 coding DNA: TGTGCCAGTATAGCTCCCGGCCCTCTCTACGAGCAGTACTTC.

The chain links TRBV28 to TRBJ2-1; perhaps D is TRBD1 or TRBD2 (6 bases each). Germline values: CDR1 MDHEN, CDR2 SYDVKM. This CDR3 is built from 15 residues. V dropped 5 bases and J dropped 5 bases, with 16 bases sitting between them. The CDR3 here is CASSRGTQPNNEQFF. CDR3 coding DNA: TGTGCCAGCAGTCGCGGGACACAACCTAACAATGAGCAGTTCTTC.

This clone has only a few counts. The V gene is TRBV19, the J gene TRBJ1-5; TRBD1 might be the D (6 bases). The CDR3 loop spans 14 amino acids. Germline values: CDR1 LNHDA, CDR2 SQIVND (reference sequence). The ends were cut back, 6 bases at V and 3 bases at J, with 12 bases in the middle. This chain's CDR3 is CASSEDRYNQPQHF. The DNA of the CDR3 is TGTGCCAGTAGCGAGGACAGATACAATCAGCCCCAGCATTTT.

The rearrangement links TRBV6-5 to TRBJ2-1; possible D gene TRBD1, 6 bases. V gave up 7 bases and J gave up 6 bases, with 13 bases separating them. The CDR3 runs 13 residues. The V gene's germline CDR1 is MNHEY and CDR2 SVGAGI. The DNA of the CDR3 is TGTGCCAGCACGACAGGAGGAGGCAATGAGCAGTTCTTC. It codes for CASTTGGGNEQFF.